The clone carrying this TCR beta chain was recorded only once. The sample has other DNA sequences that encode this CDR3 too. The sample is drawn from a study of shared clonotypes between healthy human individuals. The CDR3 is 13 residues long. The V end lost 3 bases, the J end lost 0 bases, and 6 bases lay between the germline ends. Germline values: CDR1 LNHDA, CDR2 SQIVND (reference sequence). The run depth of the assay was deep. Generated by immunoSEQ multiplex PCR, the TCRdb table keeps only in-frame clones and is missing some. Among just over 2,000,000 clones, 85% to 95% were seen once, and the ten largest hold 0.13%.

The chain is built from TRBV19 and TRBJ2-7; D uncertain. Sample: naive CD4+ T cells sorted from blood. This sample's subset: CD45RA+ positively selected. The sequence was obtained from a young man in good health. CDR3: CASSIRVSYEQYF. The CDR3, as DNA: TGTGCCAGTAGTATCCGGGTCTCCTACGAGCAGTACTTC.